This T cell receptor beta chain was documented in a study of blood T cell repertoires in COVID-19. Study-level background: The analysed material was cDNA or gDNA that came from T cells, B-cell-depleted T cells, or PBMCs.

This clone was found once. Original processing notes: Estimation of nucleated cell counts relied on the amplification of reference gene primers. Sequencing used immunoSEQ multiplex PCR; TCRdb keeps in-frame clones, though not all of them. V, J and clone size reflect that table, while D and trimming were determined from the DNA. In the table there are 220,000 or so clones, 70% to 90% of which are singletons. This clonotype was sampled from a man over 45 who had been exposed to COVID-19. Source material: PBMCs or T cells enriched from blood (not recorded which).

Here the CDR3 reads CASSHGPPGLAGALLRLYNEQFF. The CDR3 DNA reads TGTGCCAGCAGCCACGGTCCACCGGGACTAGCGGGGGCCCTTCTACGTCTCTACAATGAGCAGTTCTTC. This chain uses TRBV3-1 (or the pseudogene TRBV3-2) with TRBJ2-1, with 14 nucleotides matching TRBD2. The CDR3 is 23 amino acids. Germline-derived CDR1 and CDR2 are LGHDT and YNNKEL (reference sequence). The V gene end was trimmed by 3 bases and the J gene end by 3 bases; junction bases not matched to a gene: 22.